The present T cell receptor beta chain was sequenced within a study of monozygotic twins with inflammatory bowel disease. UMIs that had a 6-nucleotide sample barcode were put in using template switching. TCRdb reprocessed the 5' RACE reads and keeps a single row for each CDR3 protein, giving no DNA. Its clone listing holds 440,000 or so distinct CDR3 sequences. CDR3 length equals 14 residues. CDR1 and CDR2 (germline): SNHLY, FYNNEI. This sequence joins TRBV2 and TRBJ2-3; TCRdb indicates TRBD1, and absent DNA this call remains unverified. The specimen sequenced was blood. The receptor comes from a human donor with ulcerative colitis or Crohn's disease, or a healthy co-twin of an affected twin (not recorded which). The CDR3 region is CANSRGEELYTQYF.